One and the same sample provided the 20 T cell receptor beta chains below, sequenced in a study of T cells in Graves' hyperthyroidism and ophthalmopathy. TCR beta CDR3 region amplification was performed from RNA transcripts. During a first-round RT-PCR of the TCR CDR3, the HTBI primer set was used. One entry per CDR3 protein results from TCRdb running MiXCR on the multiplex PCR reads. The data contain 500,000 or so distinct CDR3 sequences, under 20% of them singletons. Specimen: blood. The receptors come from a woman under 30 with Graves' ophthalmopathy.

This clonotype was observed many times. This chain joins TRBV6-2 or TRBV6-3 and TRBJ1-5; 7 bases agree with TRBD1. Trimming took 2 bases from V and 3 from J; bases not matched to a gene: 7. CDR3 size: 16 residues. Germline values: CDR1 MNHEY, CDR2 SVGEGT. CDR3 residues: CASSYRTGTNNQPQHF. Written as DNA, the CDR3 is TGTGCCAGCAGTTACCGGACAGGTACGAACAATCAGCCCCAGCATTTT.

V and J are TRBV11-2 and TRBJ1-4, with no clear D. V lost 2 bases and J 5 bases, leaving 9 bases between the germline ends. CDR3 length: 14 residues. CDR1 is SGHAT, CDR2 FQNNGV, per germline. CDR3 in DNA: TGTGCCAGCAGCTTAAGTCGGCGGAATGAAAAACTGTTTTTT. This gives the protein CASSLSRRNEKLFF.

The CDR3 bases are TGTGCCAGTAGGGCAGGGTCCGGGGAGCTGTTTTTT. It yields the protein CASRAGSGELFF. The chain carries TRBV19 and TRBJ2-2; D is possibly TRBD1 (5 bases). From germline, CDR1 is LNHDA and CDR2 SQIVND (reference sequence). The ends were cut back, 6 bases at V and 6 bases at J, with 8 bases in the middle. The CDR3 runs to 12 residues.

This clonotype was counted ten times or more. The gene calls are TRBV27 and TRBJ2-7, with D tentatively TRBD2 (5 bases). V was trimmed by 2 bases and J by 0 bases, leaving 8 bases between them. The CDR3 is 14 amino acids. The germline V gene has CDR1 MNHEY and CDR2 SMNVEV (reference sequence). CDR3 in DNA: TGTGCCAGCAGTTTAGGAAGCGGCTCCTACGAGCAGTACTTC. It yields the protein CASSLGSGSYEQYF.

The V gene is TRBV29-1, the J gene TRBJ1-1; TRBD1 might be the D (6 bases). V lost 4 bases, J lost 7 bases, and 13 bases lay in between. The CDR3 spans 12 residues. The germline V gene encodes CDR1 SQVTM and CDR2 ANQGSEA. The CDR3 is CSVVGAKVEAFF. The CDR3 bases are TGCAGCGTTGTGGGGGCGAAGGTTGAAGCTTTCTTT. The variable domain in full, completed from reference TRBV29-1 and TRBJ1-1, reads SAVISQKPSRDICQRGTSLTIQCQVDSQVTMMFWYRQQPGQSLTLIATANQGSEATYESGFVIDKFPISRPNLTFSTLTVSNMSPEDSSIYLCSVVGAKVEAFFGQGTRLTVV.

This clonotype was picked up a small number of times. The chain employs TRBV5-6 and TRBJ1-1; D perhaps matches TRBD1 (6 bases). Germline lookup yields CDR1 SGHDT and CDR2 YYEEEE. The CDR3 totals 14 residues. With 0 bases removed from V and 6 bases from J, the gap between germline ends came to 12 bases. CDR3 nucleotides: TGTGCCAGCAGCTTGGGCAGGGGCGACGCTGAAGCTTTCTTT. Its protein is CASSLGRGDAEAFF.

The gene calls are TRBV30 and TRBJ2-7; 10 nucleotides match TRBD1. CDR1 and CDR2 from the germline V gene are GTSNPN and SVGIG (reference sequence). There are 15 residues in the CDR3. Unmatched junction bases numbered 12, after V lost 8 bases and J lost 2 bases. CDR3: CASSSTGQGPYEQYF. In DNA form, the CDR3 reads TGTGCCAGCAGCTCCACGGGACAGGGGCCCTACGAGCAGTACTTC. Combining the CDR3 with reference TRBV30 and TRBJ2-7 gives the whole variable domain SQTIHQWPATLVQPVGSPLSLECTVEGTSNPNLYWYRQAAGRGLQLLFYSVGIGQISSEVPQNLSASRPQDRQFILSSKKLLLSDSGFYLCASSSTGQGPYEQYFGPGTRLTVT.

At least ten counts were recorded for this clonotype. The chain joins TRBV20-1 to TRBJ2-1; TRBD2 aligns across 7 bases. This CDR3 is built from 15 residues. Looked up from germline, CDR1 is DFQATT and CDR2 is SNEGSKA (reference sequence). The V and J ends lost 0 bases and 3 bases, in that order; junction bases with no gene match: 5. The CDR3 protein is CSARDFSGDYNEQFF. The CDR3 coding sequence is TGCAGTGCTAGAGATTTCAGCGGGGACTACAATGAGCAGTTCTTC.

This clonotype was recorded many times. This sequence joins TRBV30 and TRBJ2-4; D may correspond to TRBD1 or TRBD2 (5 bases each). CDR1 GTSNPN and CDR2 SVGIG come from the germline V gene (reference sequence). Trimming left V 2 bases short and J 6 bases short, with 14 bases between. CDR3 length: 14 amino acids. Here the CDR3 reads CAWSTGTTGNIQYF. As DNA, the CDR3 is TGTGCCTGGAGTACCGGGACCACGGGAAACATTCAGTACTTC.

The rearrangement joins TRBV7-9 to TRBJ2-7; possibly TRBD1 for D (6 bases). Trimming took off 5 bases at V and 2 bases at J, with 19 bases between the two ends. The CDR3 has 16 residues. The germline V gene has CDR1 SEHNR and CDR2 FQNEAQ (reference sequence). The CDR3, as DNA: TGTGCCAGCAGCAATAGGCCGACAGGCCAAACCTACGAGCAGTACTTC. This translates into CASSNRPTGQTYEQYF.

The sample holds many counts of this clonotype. The CDR3 DNA reads as TGTGCCAGCAGTACCCGGGACAGGGTGTTCTATGGCTACACCTTC. Residues: CASSTRDRVFYGYTF. The J gene is TRBJ1-2, the V gene TRBV28, with 9 bases that match TRBD1. Per germline, CDR1 MDHEN and CDR2 SYDVKM. The CDR3 runs 15 residues. V trimming: 5 bases; J trimming: 4 bases; junction bases outside the gene matches: 8.

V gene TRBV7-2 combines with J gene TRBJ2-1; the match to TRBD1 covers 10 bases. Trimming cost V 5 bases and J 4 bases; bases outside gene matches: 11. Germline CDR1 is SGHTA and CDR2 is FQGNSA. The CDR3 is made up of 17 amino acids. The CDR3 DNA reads TGTGCCAGCAGCGTAGATTGGACAGGGGGTAATTACAATGAGCAGTTCTTC. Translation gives CASSVDWTGGNYNEQFF.

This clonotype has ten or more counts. The CDR3 reads CSARGGLAGDHEQFF. The CDR3 region has the DNA TGCAGTGCTAGAGGGGGGCTAGCGGGAGACCATGAGCAGTTCTTC. The genes are TRBV20-1 and TRBJ2-1, with 10 bases fitting TRBD2. The CDR3 runs 15 residues. Germline values: CDR1 DFQATT, CDR2 SNEGSKA (reference sequence). Losses at the gene ends were 1 base for V and 8 bases for J; bases not matched to a gene: 8.

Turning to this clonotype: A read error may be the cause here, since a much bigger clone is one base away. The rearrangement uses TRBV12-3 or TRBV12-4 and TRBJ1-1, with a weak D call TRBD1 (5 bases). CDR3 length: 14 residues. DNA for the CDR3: TGTGCCAGCAGTTTAAGAGGGACCTACACTCAAGCTTTCTTT. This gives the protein CASSLRGTYTQAFF.

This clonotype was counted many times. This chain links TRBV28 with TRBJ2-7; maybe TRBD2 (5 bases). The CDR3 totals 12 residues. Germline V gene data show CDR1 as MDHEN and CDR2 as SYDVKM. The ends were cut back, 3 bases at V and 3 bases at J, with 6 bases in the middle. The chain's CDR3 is CASSFDYYEQYF. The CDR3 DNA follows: TGTGCCAGCAGTTTCGACTACTACGAGCAGTACTTC.

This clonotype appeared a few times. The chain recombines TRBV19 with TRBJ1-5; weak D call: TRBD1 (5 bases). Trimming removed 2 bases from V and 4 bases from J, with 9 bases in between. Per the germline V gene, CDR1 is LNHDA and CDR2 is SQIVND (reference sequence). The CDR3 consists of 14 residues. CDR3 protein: CASSIWGVNQPQHF. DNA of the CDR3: TGTGCCAGTAGTATATGGGGGGTGAATCAGCCCCAGCATTTT.

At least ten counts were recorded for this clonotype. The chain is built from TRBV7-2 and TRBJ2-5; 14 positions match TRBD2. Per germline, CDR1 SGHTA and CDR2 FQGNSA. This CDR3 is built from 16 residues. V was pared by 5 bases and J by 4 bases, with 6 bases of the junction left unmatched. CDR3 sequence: CASSPTSGRARETQYF. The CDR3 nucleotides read TGTGCCAGCAGCCCGACTAGCGGGAGGGCCCGAGAGACCCAGTACTTC. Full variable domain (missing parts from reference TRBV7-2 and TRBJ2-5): GAGVSQSPSNKVTEKGKDVELRCDPISGHTALYWYRQSLGQGLEFLIYFQGNSAPDKSGLPSDRFSAERTGGSVSTLTIQRTQQEDSAVYLCASSPTSGRARETQYFGPGTRLLVL.

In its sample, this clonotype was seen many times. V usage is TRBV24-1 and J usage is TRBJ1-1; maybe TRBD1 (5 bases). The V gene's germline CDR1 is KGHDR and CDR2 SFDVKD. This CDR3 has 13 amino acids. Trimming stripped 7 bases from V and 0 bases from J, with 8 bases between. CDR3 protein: CATRQDMNTEAFF. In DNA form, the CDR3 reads TGTGCCACCAGACAGGATATGAACACTGAAGCTTTCTTT.

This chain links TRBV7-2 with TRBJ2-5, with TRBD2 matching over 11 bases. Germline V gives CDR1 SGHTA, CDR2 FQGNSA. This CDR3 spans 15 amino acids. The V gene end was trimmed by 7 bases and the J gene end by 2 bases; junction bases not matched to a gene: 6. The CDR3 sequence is CASKLLAGEQETQYF. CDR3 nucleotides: TGTGCCAGCAAATTACTAGCGGGAGAACAAGAGACCCAGTACTTC.

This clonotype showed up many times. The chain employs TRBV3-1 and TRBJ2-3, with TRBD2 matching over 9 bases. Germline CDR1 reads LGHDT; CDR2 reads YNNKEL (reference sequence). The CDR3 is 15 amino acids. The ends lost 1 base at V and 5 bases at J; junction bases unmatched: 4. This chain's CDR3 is CASSQGWRGGDTQYF. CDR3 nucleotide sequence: TGTGCCAGCAGCCAAGGATGGCGGGGGGGAGATACGCAGTATTTT.